The rows below give T cell receptor beta chains drawn from one sample of a study of cytomegalovirus exposure and HLA in healthy donors. The assay was immunoSEQ multiplex PCR, and TCRdb's table has in-frame clones only and misses some. The sample yields 95,000 to 150,000 clones, approximately 80% seen once. The specimen was PBMCs. The source of these receptors is a man aged 18 to 29 in good health and CMV-seropositive. Each CDR3 is given with its conserved first and last residue. D genes are given only for firm matches. Clone size is given for some rows only: seen once, a few or many times, or a class if the clone is expanded.

cdr3_nt cdr3_aa clone_size j_call d_call v_call cdr3_length
TGTGCCAGCAGCTATGAGGCGCCTAGCTCTGGAAACACCATATATTTT CASSYEAPSSGNTIYF . TRBJ1-3 . TRBV7-2 16
TGCGCCAGCAGCCAAGAAGGTGCGGCTGAAGCTTTCTTT CASSQEGAAEAFF few TRBJ1-1 . TRBV4-1 13
TGTGCCAGCTCACCAGGGGCGACCGAAGAGACCCAGTACTTC CASSPGATEETQYF . TRBJ2-5 . TRBV18 14
TGCGCCAGCAGCTTGGTAGCGGGAGTTATGGATACGCAGTATTTT CASSLVAGVMDTQYF . TRBJ2-3 TRBD2 TRBV5-1 15
TGTGCCAGCAGTACCGGGGAAATCGGGGAGGAAAACAGTCAGTACTTC CASSTGEIGEENSQYF . TRBJ2-4 . TRBV28 16
TGTGCCAGCAGCTCCGGGACAGGGGACGAAAAACTGTTTTTT CASSSGTGDEKLFF . TRBJ1-4 TRBD1 TRBV5-8 14
TGCGCCAGCAGTCCGGGACACACTTCTCACTCTGGAAACACCATATATTTT CASSPGHTSHSGNTIYF . TRBJ1-3 . TRBV5-1 17
TGTGCCAGCAGCTTAACCCCCAGCGCCACGAACACCGGGGAGCTGTTTTTT CASSLTPSATNTGELFF . TRBJ2-2 . TRBV11-3 17
TGTGCCAGCTCATTAGGGGACAGGGGACACCATTCCGATGGCTACACCTTC CASSLGDRGHHSDGYTF . TRBJ1-2 TRBD1 TRBV18 17
TGTGCCAGCAGCTCCGGGGCCGACAATAGCGGCGGCTACACCTTC CASSSGADNSGGYTF . TRBJ1-2 . TRBV6-6 15
TGCAGCGTTGGTGAGGACTCTCGCGAGCAGTACTTC CSVGEDSREQYF . TRBJ2-7 . TRBV29-1 12